Described below is a single T cell receptor (beta chain) sequence and its context. What this receptor recognizes is not known. The library was generated by the immunoSEQ multiplex PCR assay. For the multiplex PCR, a mixture combining 60 forward primers for TCR Vbeta segments and 13 reverse primers for TCR Jbeta segments was used. A multiplex PCR assay on genomic DNA amplified the CDR3 region of rearranged TCR beta genes. Amplified TCR beta libraries were sequenced as 87-base-pair reads on the Illumina HiSeq System. In the authors' own workflow: In a later analysis, 77 million or so unique TCR beta chains were counted across the approximately 620 repertoires, and approximately 9.9 million of these chains were shared by at least two donors. To remove PCR and sequencing errors, raw reads were error-corrected and collapsed into unique sequences using a nearest-neighbor algorithm that merged closely related sequences. CDR3 sequences were aligned to IMGT reference sequences to assign V, D and J gene segments. For a sequence to be retained, a match of at least six nucleotides was required to both a V gene segment and a J gene segment. A rearrangement was called productive if the CDR3 had no stop codons and remained in frame with V and J, and every other rearrangement was called non-productive. Following IMGT convention, CDR3 was defined as the stretch from the second conserved V-encoded cysteine up to the conserved J-encoded phenylalanine. In an earlier analysis of more than 550 of the donors, sequences lacking an unambiguous match to a single V gene segment were excluded. In an earlier analysis of roughly 600 of the donors, a V segment was called functional when productive rearrangements were above 56.7%, and segregating when the standard deviation between donors exceeded 5%. To diagnose cytomegalovirus status from the catalog of TCR beta chain sequences, a statistical classification framework was built. In a later analysis, TCR nucleotide sequences were compared against IMGT/GENE-DB human TR gene sequences so that V and J genes could be assigned. Using the TCRdist pipeline, a later analysis assigned CDR3 sequences along with most-parsimonious VDJ recombination scenarios. In a later analysis, every TCR beta chain was defined by the combination of its CDR3 amino acid sequence and its V-gene family, and reads without a unique V-gene family were dropped. A later analysis removed 500 to 600 highly shared, low-generation-probability nucleotide sequences to deal with suspected cross-contamination and a sequencing artifact. A later analysis calculated a clonal expansion index for each public chain from normalized within-repertoire ranks of inferred template counts. A later analysis computed generation probabilities with a VDJ recombination model fitted to out-of-frame rearrangements, and checked the results against IGoR. In a later analysis, TCR-TCR, TCR-HLA and TCR-CMV co-occurrence was scored with hypergeometric tests, and a repertoire-size bias correction was applied to TCR pairs. False discovery rates were estimated in a later analysis by permuting HLA or CMV assignments 20 times. In a later analysis, co-occurring TCRs were grouped using DBSCAN, and TCRdist sequence similarity was added for clustering within HLA-allele-positive subsets. Repertoires with fewer than 30,000 or more than 120,000 public chains, plus five repertoires with anomalous nucleotide sharing, were excluded from co-occurrence clustering. TCRdb holds this immuneACCESS table with in-frame rearrangements only. Some clones are missing; in checked studies, unresolved V genes explain under half, and the rest has no known cause. That table supplies the V and J calls and clone size; D and trimming were determined from the DNA. This sample's table carries 75,000 to 95,000 clones. The ten largest clones take up roughly 4.8% of the sample.

The cohort was made up of roughly 670 healthy bone marrow donors. At the time of sampling, all cohort members were nominally healthy, though unrecorded immune exposures were likely present. The donor tested CMV seronegative, placing the donor among the 350 or so seronegative members of the cohort. A peripheral blood sample was provided by each donor, and peripheral blood mononuclear cells were used for TCR beta sequencing. Genomic DNA was extracted from the blood cell samples with the Qiagen DNeasy Blood Extraction Kit. The data originate from a study of cytomegalovirus exposure and HLA in healthy donors (dated by TCRdb to about 2017). Context from the whole study: An earlier analysis of roughly 630 of the donors reported approximately 290 Gb of sequence data and 100 million to 130 million unique TCR beta sequences from around 200 million T cells. In addition to the first cohort of hundreds of subjects, a separate validation cohort of 120 different subjects was used. Using immunosequencing, the study profiled T cell repertoires from 640 or so subjects and related those repertoires to cytomegalovirus serostatus. An earlier analysis of nearly 600 of the donors applied high-throughput TCR beta sequencing to assess whether each TCR beta V gene segment acted as functional or pseudogenic. The study was designed to test whether signatures of past pathogen exposure could be identified by cataloging public T cell receptors. Rather than drawing on any new phenotypic data, the later analysis identified candidate immune exposures from TCR beta sequences and the way those sequences occurred across donors. Four to six DR-DQ haplotypes were handled as single units for association and clustering, since linkage in the cohort was strong. All discovery cohort repertoires had been generated on a single sequencing platform. Among the roughly 400 genotyped donors, around 81% belonged to the genetic ancestry cluster associated with self-reported Caucasian donors. High-throughput TCR immunosequencing, statistical association of individual TCRs with disease status, and machine learning were combined to predict cytomegalovirus infection status. A later analysis re-analyzed previously published TCR beta repertoires from 550 to 700 donors and added high-resolution HLA genotyping to study TCR occurrence patterns. HLA typing covered class I and class II loci at four-digit resolution. Across around 400 genotyped donors of the cohort, an average of roughly 250,000 unique TCR beta nucleotide sequences per donor were sequenced, and roughly 20% of those sequences were non-productive. In a later genetic analysis, genome-wide SNP genotypes for about 55% of the 666 donors were used, and that subset was treated as a discovery cohort. Typing coverage varied by locus: roughly 629-630 donors for A, B, C, DRB1 and DQB1; 522 for DQA1; approximately 570 for DPA1; some 470 for DPB1. An early release covering roughly 600 HLA-typed donors comprised about 320 gigabases of sequencing data and around 80 million unique TCR sequences. Donor age, sex, ethnicity and CMV serostatus were compiled alongside the repertoire data. Overall study results and their limits: Because HLA typing was missing for some donors at each locus, association tests included only the typed subset. In a later analysis, HLA-associated TCR beta chains were found to be more clonally expanded and to have lower generation probabilities than equally common non-associated chains. It was suggested by the authors that the approach could potentially be generalized to other disease states and immunological phenotypes. In a later analysis, some 18,000 TCR beta sequences were associated with specific HLA alleles at a false discovery rate of 0.05. When HLA alleles, especially DR and DQ, strongly co-occurred, TCR associations were difficult to assign to individual alleles. Presence/absence analyses assumed roughly uniform sequencing depth across donors, an assumption that may not hold. The only immune exposure information available for the cohort was CMV serostatus. The classifier was reported to diagnose cytomegalovirus status with high specificity and sensitivity in both the original and validation cohorts. A group of highly shared sequence variants was considered likely to be a technical artifact of the sequencing pipeline. A further reported finding was that TCR beta sequences accurately predicted the HLA-A and HLA-B alleles for most subjects in the first cohort. While some public TCRs were present in many individuals, most TCR sequences turned up only very rarely across donors. Because counts were too low, about 17 rarely observed V segments, including chromosome 9 orphons, were excluded from the earlier analysis of some 590 of the donors. In vitro tests confirmed that a few of the cytomegalovirus-associated TCR beta chains recognize cytomegalovirus antigens. A later genetic analysis associated a missense DCLRE1C variant with V-gene and J-gene trimming of TCR beta chains, and an independent cohort replicated the association. The cohort was sequenced for TCR beta chains only, and without alpha or paired-chain data the features that could be detected were limited. A later analysis reported that several top co-occurrence clusters appeared linked to parvovirus B19, influenza, CMV and Epstein-Barr virus. In a later analysis, the rate of TCR association differed among HLA loci, with DRB1 alleles having the most associated TCRs and HLA-C alleles having the fewest. The study gave a list of roughly 150 TCR beta chains associated with cytomegalovirus. In a later analysis, most CMV-associated TCR beta chains were found to appear HLA-restricted, with HLA associations seemingly driven largely by CMV exposure. Linkage disequilibrium might explain the correlated functional status among segregating V segments, but an unknown experimental factor could not be ruled out. In an earlier analysis of about 550 of the donors, most TCR beta V segments were observed in productive rearrangements about 87% or about 30% of the time, broadly matching IMGT annotations. According to a later genetic analysis, donors in an Asian-associated ancestry cluster had fewer N-insertions in productive TCRs than the roughly 670-donor mean.

The sequenced material came from PBMCs. The sequence came from a man aged 25-45 years in good health and CMV-seronegative.

Here the CDR3 is given as CASSLKPNRGRDYGYTF. The nucleotide sequence is given as TGTGCCAGCAGTTTAAAGCCGAACAGGGGACGGGACTATGGCTACACCTTC. The chain joins TRBV27 to TRBJ1-2; 7 junctional bases match TRBD1. V trim: 2 bases; J trim: 3 bases; unmatched bases: 12. The CDR3 holds 17 amino acids from the cysteine to the phenylalanine. CDR3 DNA only is kept here, 51 bases in frame from base 1. The germline V gene (reference sequence) provides CDR1 MNHEY and CDR2 SMNVEV.